These T cell receptor beta chains were read from a single sample in a study of sequential checkpoint blockade in melanoma. The assay was immunoSEQ multiplex PCR, and TCRdb's table has in-frame clones only and misses some. There are fewer than 20,000 clones in the sample; roughly 28% occur only once, and roughly 6.8% lies in the top ten. This specimen consisted of tumor tissue (inferred from file names), obtained from a patient given nivolumab and ipilimumab in sequence. These receptors originate from a human donor with melanoma. Both conserved end residues are part of each CDR3. Fields, in order: V gene, D gene, clone size, J gene, CDR3 length, CDR3 protein, CDR3 DNA. D genes are given only for firm matches. The size field is filled for only some rows; it gives once, few, many or a size class.

v_call: TRBV9; d_call: NA; clone_size: few; j_call: TRBJ2-7; cdr3_length: 12; cdr3_aa: CAIGTLEGEQYF; cdr3_nt: TGTGCCATCGGGACATTAGAAGGCGAGCAGTACTTC
v_call: TRBV19; d_call: NA; clone_size: NA; j_call: TRBJ1-5; cdr3_length: 14; cdr3_aa: CASTQGSRNQPQHF; cdr3_nt: TGTGCCAGTACGCAGGGTTCGCGCAATCAGCCCCAGCATTTT
v_call: TRBV28; d_call: NA; clone_size: few; j_call: TRBJ2-5; cdr3_length: 16; cdr3_aa: CASSLPTTGSQETQYF; cdr3_nt: TGTGCCAGCAGTTTACCTACAACAGGGTCCCAAGAGACCCAGTACTTC
v_call: TRBV6-8; d_call: TRBD1; clone_size: few; j_call: TRBJ1-6; cdr3_length: 14; cdr3_aa: CAIRKGTANSPLHF; cdr3_nt: TGTGCCATCAGGAAGGGGACAGCTAATTCACCCCTCCACTTT
v_call: TRBV18; d_call: NA; clone_size: NA; j_call: TRBJ2-7; cdr3_length: 14; cdr3_aa: CASSPRLGSYEQYF; cdr3_nt: TGTGCCAGCTCACCACGCCTCGGCTCCTACGAGCAGTACTTC
v_call: TRBV9; d_call: NA; clone_size: few; j_call: TRBJ2-3; cdr3_length: 16; cdr3_aa: CASSARDRSSTDTQYF; cdr3_nt: TGTGCCAGCAGCGCCCGGGACCGTTCTAGCACAGATACGCAGTATTTT
v_call: TRBV6-8; d_call: NA; clone_size: NA; j_call: TRBJ1-5; cdr3_length: 14; cdr3_aa: CASRGRDGNQPQHF; cdr3_nt: TGTGCCAGCAGAGGCCGGGACGGTAATCAGCCCCAGCATTTT
v_call: TRBV6-8; d_call: TRBD1; clone_size: few; j_call: TRBJ2-7; cdr3_length: 15; cdr3_aa: CASSLGQRSSYEQYF; cdr3_nt: TGTGCCAGCAGTCTGGGACAGAGGAGCTCCTACGAGCAGTACTTC
v_call: TRBV5-1; d_call: TRBD2; clone_size: NA; j_call: TRBJ2-3; cdr3_length: 15; cdr3_aa: CASSLVTSSTDTQYF; cdr3_nt: TGCGCCAGCAGCTTGGTGACTAGCTCAACAGATACGCAGTATTTT
v_call: TRBV29-1; d_call: TRBD2; clone_size: once; j_call: TRBJ2-1; cdr3_length: 14; cdr3_aa: CSANGLEKWHEQFF; cdr3_nt: TGCAGCGCAAATGGACTAGAGAAATGGCATGAGCAGTTCTTC
v_call: TRBV30; d_call: NA; clone_size: few; j_call: TRBJ1-4; cdr3_length: 12; cdr3_aa: CAWSPRIGKLFF; cdr3_nt: TGTGCCTGGAGTCCTCGTATCGGAAAACTGTTTTTT
v_call: TRBV5-1; d_call: TRBD2; clone_size: NA; j_call: TRBJ2-1; cdr3_length: 15; cdr3_aa: CASSFGAGGVDEQFF; cdr3_nt: TGCGCCAGCAGCTTCGGAGCGGGAGGGGTGGATGAGCAGTTCTTC
v_call: TRBV30; d_call: NA; clone_size: NA; j_call: TRBJ1-5; cdr3_length: 11; cdr3_aa: CAWSLRWPQHF; cdr3_nt: TGTGCCTGGAGTTTACGGTGGCCCCAGCATTTT
v_call: TRBV2; d_call: NA; clone_size: NA; j_call: TRBJ1-2; cdr3_length: 12; cdr3_aa: CASQITNYGYTF; cdr3_nt: TGTGCCAGTCAAATAACTAACTATGGCTACACCTTC
v_call: TRBV29-1; d_call: TRBD1; clone_size: NA; j_call: TRBJ1-2; cdr3_length: 13; cdr3_aa: CSVEGQGASGYTF; cdr3_nt: TGCAGCGTTGAGGGTCAGGGGGCTAGTGGCTACACCTTC
v_call: TRBV9; d_call: NA; clone_size: NA; j_call: TRBJ2-1; cdr3_length: 12; cdr3_aa: CASSVESGEQFF; cdr3_nt: TGTGCCAGCAGCGTTGAGTCGGGGGAGCAGTTCTTC
v_call: TRBV4-1; d_call: TRBD2; clone_size: NA; j_call: TRBJ2-1; cdr3_length: 15; cdr3_aa: CASSPGGASYNEQFF; cdr3_nt: TGCGCCAGCAGCCCCGGGGGGGCGTCCTACAATGAGCAGTTCTTC
v_call: TRBV11-3; d_call: NA; clone_size: few; j_call: TRBJ1-5; cdr3_length: 16; cdr3_aa: CASSFIPDGSNQPQHF; cdr3_nt: TGTGCCAGCAGCTTTATACCGGACGGTAGCAATCAGCCCCAGCATTTT
v_call: TRBV6-8; d_call: NA; clone_size: NA; j_call: TRBJ1-2; cdr3_length: 17; cdr3_aa: CASSLQPIGGAASGYTF; cdr3_nt: TGTGCCAGCAGCTTACAACCTATCGGGGGGGCTGCTAGTGGCTACACCTTC
v_call: TRBV11-3; d_call: NA; clone_size: few; j_call: TRBJ1-5; cdr3_length: 14; cdr3_aa: CASSQQGLNQPQHF; cdr3_nt: TGTGCCAGCAGCCAGCAGGGGCTAAATCAGCCCCAGCATTTT
v_call: TRBV11-3; d_call: NA; clone_size: many; j_call: TRBJ2-1; cdr3_length: 16; cdr3_aa: CASSLGWRGAYNEQFF; cdr3_nt: TGTGCCAGCAGCTTAGGTTGGCGGGGCGCCTACAATGAGCAGTTCTTC
v_call: TRBV6-8; d_call: TRBD1; clone_size: few; j_call: TRBJ1-2; cdr3_length: 12; cdr3_aa: CASSRQGYGYTF; cdr3_nt: TGTGCCAGCAGTAGACAGGGGTATGGCTACACCTTC
v_call: TRBV6-8; d_call: NA; clone_size: NA; j_call: TRBJ2-3; cdr3_length: 15; cdr3_aa: CASKIFGTRPDTQYF; cdr3_nt: TGTGCCAGCAAGATTTTCGGGACCAGGCCAGATACGCAGTATTTT
v_call: TRBV5-1; d_call: TRBD1; clone_size: few; j_call: TRBJ1-4; cdr3_length: 14; cdr3_aa: CASSNDRADEKLFF; cdr3_nt: TGCGCCAGCAGCAACGACAGGGCGGATGAAAAACTGTTTTTT
v_call: TRBV11-3; d_call: NA; clone_size: few; j_call: TRBJ2-7; cdr3_length: 14; cdr3_aa: CASSLGGSPYEQYF; cdr3_nt: TGTGCCAGCAGCTTAGGTGGTAGCCCCTACGAGCAGTACTTC
v_call: TRBV27; d_call: TRBD2; clone_size: few; j_call: TRBJ2-3; cdr3_length: 17; cdr3_aa: CASSLSLREGPTDTQYF; cdr3_nt: TGTGCCAGCAGTTTAAGTTTGCGGGAGGGCCCTACAGATACGCAGTATTTT
v_call: TRBV6-8; d_call: NA; clone_size: many; j_call: TRBJ2-2; cdr3_length: 13; cdr3_aa: CASSYSPGGELFF; cdr3_nt: TGTGCCAGCAGTTACTCGCCGGGCGGGGAGCTGTTTTTT
v_call: TRBV11-3; d_call: NA; clone_size: NA; j_call: TRBJ2-5; cdr3_length: 15; cdr3_aa: CASSFLTRPQETQYF; cdr3_nt: TGTGCCAGCAGCTTTCTGACCCGGCCCCAAGAGACCCAGTACTTC
v_call: TRBV11-3; d_call: TRBD2; clone_size: few; j_call: TRBJ2-3; cdr3_length: 16; cdr3_aa: CASSPVAGGTADTQYF; cdr3_nt: TGTGCCAGCAGTCCCGTCGCGGGGGGGACCGCAGATACGCAGTATTTT
v_call: TRBV18; d_call: NA; clone_size: NA; j_call: TRBJ2-5; cdr3_length: 13; cdr3_aa: CASSLGLQETQYF; cdr3_nt: TGTGCCAGCTCACTGGGACTCCAAGAGACCCAGTACTTC
v_call: TRBV9; d_call: NA; clone_size: few; j_call: TRBJ2-6; cdr3_length: 13; cdr3_aa: CASSPHGANVLTF; cdr3_nt: TGTGCCAGCAGCCCCCATGGGGCCAACGTCCTGACTTTC
v_call: TRBV11-3; d_call: NA; clone_size: many; j_call: TRBJ1-5; cdr3_length: 16; cdr3_aa: CASSFGGRGRNQPQHF; cdr3_nt: TGTGCCAGCAGCTTTGGCGGCAGGGGCCGCAATCAGCCCCAGCATTTT
v_call: TRBV6-8; d_call: TRBD2; clone_size: few; j_call: TRBJ2-1; cdr3_length: 16; cdr3_aa: CASTVAGGLLLREQFF; cdr3_nt: TGTGCCAGCACGGTGGCGGGAGGTCTTCTCCTACGAGAGCAGTTCTTC
v_call: TRBV5-1; d_call: NA; clone_size: NA; j_call: TRBJ1-3; cdr3_length: 16; cdr3_aa: CASSSGRSNSGNTIYF; cdr3_nt: TGCGCCAGCAGCTCAGGAAGGTCCAACTCTGGAAACACCATATATTTT
v_call: TRBV5-1; d_call: NA; clone_size: NA; j_call: TRBJ1-2; cdr3_length: 15; cdr3_aa: CASSLAGGASYGYTF; cdr3_nt: TGCGCCAGCAGCTTGGCTGGGGGCGCCTCCTATGGCTACACCTTC
v_call: TRBV19; d_call: TRBD1; clone_size: NA; j_call: TRBJ2-7; cdr3_length: 15; cdr3_aa: CASSAGTGVGYEQYF; cdr3_nt: TGTGCCAGTAGTGCCGGGACAGGGGTAGGGTACGAGCAGTACTTC
v_call: TRBV5-1; d_call: NA; clone_size: NA; j_call: TRBJ1-5; cdr3_length: 14; cdr3_aa: CASSLEGSNQPQHF; cdr3_nt: TGCGCCAGCAGCTTGGAAGGAAGCAATCAGCCCCAGCATTTT
v_call: TRBV6-8; d_call: NA; clone_size: NA; j_call: TRBJ2-3; cdr3_length: 17; cdr3_aa: CAISPRWDHRSTDTQYF; cdr3_nt: TGTGCCATCAGTCCCCGCTGGGATCATAGGAGCACAGATACGCAGTATTTT
v_call: TRBV11-3; d_call: TRBD2; clone_size: NA; j_call: TRBJ2-1; cdr3_length: 16; cdr3_aa: CASSLSAGEEYNEQFF; cdr3_nt: TGTGCCAGCAGCTTATCGGCGGGGGAGGAATACAATGAGCAGTTCTTC
v_call: TRBV18; d_call: TRBD1; clone_size: once; j_call: TRBJ1-1; cdr3_length: 20; cdr3_aa: CASSPLFDRGTPLMNTEAFF; cdr3_nt: TGTGCCAGCTCACCACTTTTTGACAGGGGGACCCCTCTAATGAACACTGAAGCTTTCTTT
v_call: TRBV6-8; d_call: TRBD1; clone_size: few; j_call: TRBJ1-6; cdr3_length: 16; cdr3_aa: CASSYLSTGVNSPLHF; cdr3_nt: TGTGCCAGCAGTTACCTATCCACAGGGGTAAATTCACCCCTCCACTTT
v_call: TRBV6-8; d_call: TRBD2; clone_size: few; j_call: TRBJ2-1; cdr3_length: 15; cdr3_aa: CASSREGRVLNEQFF; cdr3_nt: TGTGCCAGCAGCCGAGAGGGGAGGGTCTTGAATGAGCAGTTCTTC
v_call: TRBV29-1; d_call: NA; clone_size: NA; j_call: TRBJ1-5; cdr3_length: 13; cdr3_aa: CSVATGQGQPQHF; cdr3_nt: TGCAGCGTGGCTACGGGGCAGGGGCAGCCCCAGCATTTT
v_call: TRBV11-3; d_call: NA; clone_size: few; j_call: TRBJ2-7; cdr3_length: 14; cdr3_aa: CASSLVTFTYEQYF; cdr3_nt: TGTGCCAGCAGCTTAGTAACATTTACCTACGAGCAGTACTTC
v_call: TRBV11-3; d_call: NA; clone_size: few; j_call: TRBJ2-7; cdr3_length: 14; cdr3_aa: CASSFRAGSYEQYF; cdr3_nt: TGTGCCAGCAGCTTCCGGGCGGGATCCTACGAGCAGTACTTC
v_call: TRBV11-3; d_call: NA; clone_size: few; j_call: TRBJ1-1; cdr3_length: 14; cdr3_aa: CASSSTGGNTEAFF; cdr3_nt: TGTGCCAGCAGCTCGACGGGGGGGAACACTGAAGCTTTCTTT
v_call: TRBV11-3; d_call: NA; clone_size: many; j_call: TRBJ1-1; cdr3_length: 15; cdr3_aa: CASSSGRGSNTEAFF; cdr3_nt: TGTGCCAGCAGCTCGGGGCGGGGATCGAACACTGAAGCTTTCTTT
v_call: TRBV11-3; d_call: NA; clone_size: few; j_call: TRBJ1-5; cdr3_length: 14; cdr3_aa: CASSPRGGNQPQHF; cdr3_nt: TGTGCCAGCAGCCCGCGGGGAGGCAATCAGCCCCAGCATTTT
v_call: TRBV5-1; d_call: NA; clone_size: NA; j_call: TRBJ2-6; cdr3_length: 16; cdr3_aa: CASEAPGGTGANVLTF; cdr3_nt: TGCGCCAGCGAGGCCCCGGGCGGCACTGGGGCCAACGTCCTGACTTTC
v_call: TRBV11-3; d_call: NA; clone_size: many; j_call: TRBJ1-1; cdr3_length: 14; cdr3_aa: CASSLSGAGTEAFF; cdr3_nt: TGTGCCAGCAGCTTAAGCGGAGCGGGCACTGAAGCTTTCTTT
v_call: TRBV28; d_call: NA; clone_size: NA; j_call: TRBJ2-2; cdr3_length: 13; cdr3_aa: CASSLINTGELFF; cdr3_nt: TGTGCCAGCAGTTTAATAAACACCGGGGAGCTGTTTTTT
v_call: TRBV28; d_call: NA; clone_size: NA; j_call: TRBJ2-7; cdr3_length: 14; cdr3_aa: CASSLTGALREQYF; cdr3_nt: TGTGCCAGCAGTTTAACCGGGGCCCTAAGGGAGCAGTACTTC
v_call: TRBV1; d_call: NA; clone_size: few; j_call: TRBJ2-1; cdr3_length: 16; cdr3_aa: CASSPGGTGRNNEQFF; cdr3_nt: TGCGCCAGCAGCCCAGGAGGGACGGGAAGAAACAATGAGCAGTTCTTC
v_call: TRBV9; d_call: TRBD1; clone_size: few; j_call: TRBJ1-6; cdr3_length: 15; cdr3_aa: CASSVGTGVNSPLHF; cdr3_nt: TGTGCCAGCAGCGTCGGGACAGGGGTAAATTCACCCCTCCACTTT
v_call: TRBV19; d_call: NA; clone_size: NA; j_call: TRBJ2-7; cdr3_length: 16; cdr3_aa: CASSPVGWAEGHEQYF; cdr3_nt: TGTGCCAGTAGTCCCGTCGGATGGGCGGAAGGCCACGAGCAGTACTTC
v_call: TRBV11-3; d_call: NA; clone_size: many; j_call: TRBJ2-5; cdr3_length: 14; cdr3_aa: CASSLWRDEETQYF; cdr3_nt: TGTGCCAGCAGCTTATGGAGGGACGAAGAGACCCAGTACTTC
v_call: TRBV4-1; d_call: NA; clone_size: few; j_call: TRBJ2-3; cdr3_length: 15; cdr3_aa: CASSQARQPTDTQYF; cdr3_nt: TGCGCCAGCAGCCAGGCTAGACAGCCCACAGATACGCAGTATTTT